This passage covers 5 T cell receptor beta chains from one sample sequenced in a study of T cell responses to AZD1222 COVID-19 vaccine. This table comes from immunoSEQ multiplex PCR, and its TCRdb copy is limited to in-frame clones, with some not included. This sample yields over 100,000 clones, of which around 86% are seen a single time; 20% to 25% belongs to the top ten. The source material was peripheral blood, sampled on day 0 of AZD1222 vaccination. These receptors were collected from an adult in good health.

V is TRBV5-6 and J is TRBJ1-1; no definite D call. The CDR3 runs 13 residues. V was trimmed by 2 bases and J by 6 bases, leaving 11 bases between them. Germline V CDR1 and CDR2: SGHDT, YYEEEE. This CDR3 reads CASSLSYWAEAFF. In DNA form, the CDR3 reads TGTGCCAGCAGCTTATCCTACTGGGCTGAAGCTTTCTTT.

The chain joins TRBV15 to TRBJ2-3; no clear D gene. Germline V gives CDR1 LNHNV, CDR2 YYDKDF (reference sequence). The CDR3 consists of 14 residues. Trimming removed 3 bases from V and 2 bases from J, with 9 bases in between. The CDR3 sequence: CATSRGSTTDTQYF. DNA for the CDR3: TGTGCCACCAGCAGGGGGTCCACCACAGATACGCAGTATTTT.

The genes are TRBV11-3 and TRBJ2-5, with a tentative D call TRBD2 (5 bases). The CDR3 extends over 14 amino acids. V was shortened by 5 bases and J by 1 base, with 11 bases between the two germline ends. Germline CDR1 is SGHNT and CDR2 is YENEEA. This chain's CDR3 is CASSPDGLQETQYF. CDR3 sequence (DNA): TGTGCCAGCAGCCCCGACGGACTCCAAGAGACCCAGTACTTC. The full variable domain, rest sourced from reference TRBV11-3 and TRBJ2-5, is EAGVVQSPRYKIIEKKQPVAFWCNPISGHNTLYWYLQNLGQGPELLIRYENEEAVDDSQLPKDRFSAERLKGVDSTLKIQPAELGDSAVYLCASSPDGLQETQYFGPGTRLLVL.

CDR3 residues: CASSPGQGRNGYTF. The CDR3 region has the DNA TGCGCCAGCAGCCCCGGACAGGGTAGGAATGGCTACACCTTC. The J gene is TRBJ1-2, the V gene TRBV5-1, with 8 bases lining up with TRBD1. The germline V gene has CDR1 SGHRS and CDR2 YFSETQ. This CDR3 spans 14 amino acids. The V and J ends lost 4 bases and 6 bases, in that order; junction bases with no gene match: 8.

The chain employs TRBV3-1 (or the pseudogene TRBV3-2) and TRBJ1-2, with D perhaps TRBD1 (5 bases). The CDR3 consists of 14 residues. V lost 1 base and J lost 9, with 15 bases in between. Looked up from germline, CDR1 is LGHDT and CDR2 is YNNKEL (reference sequence). The DNA for the CDR3 is TGTGCCAGCAGCCAAGCGGCAAAGGGGTTTCGCTACACCTTC. Translating gives CASSQAAKGFRYTF.